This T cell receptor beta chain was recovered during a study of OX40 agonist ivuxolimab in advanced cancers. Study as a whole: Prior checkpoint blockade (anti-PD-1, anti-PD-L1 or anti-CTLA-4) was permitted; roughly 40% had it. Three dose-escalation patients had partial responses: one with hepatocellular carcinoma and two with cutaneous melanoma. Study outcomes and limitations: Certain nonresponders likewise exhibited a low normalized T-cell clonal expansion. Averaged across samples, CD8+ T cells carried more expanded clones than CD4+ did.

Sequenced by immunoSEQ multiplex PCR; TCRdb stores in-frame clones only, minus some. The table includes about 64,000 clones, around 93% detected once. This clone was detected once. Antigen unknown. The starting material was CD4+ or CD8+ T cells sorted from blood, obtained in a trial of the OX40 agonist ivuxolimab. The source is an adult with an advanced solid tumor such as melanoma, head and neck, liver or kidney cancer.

CDR3 DNA sequence: TGTGCCAGCAGTTACCGGGACAGGTCGGGCTATGGCTACACCTTC. Translating gives CASSYRDRSGYGYTF. This chain joins TRBV6-5 and TRBJ1-2, with TRBD1 matching over 8 bases. With V trimmed by 2 bases and J by 4 bases, 6 bases remained unmatched. From germline, CDR1 is MNHEY and CDR2 SVGAGI. The CDR3 totals 15 residues.